A selection of T cell receptor beta chains follows, all from one sample in a study of CD8 T cells in Susac syndrome. TCRdb passed the immunoSEQ multiplex PCR reads through MiXCR, listing each CDR3 protein once. Of some 100,000 distinct CDR3 sequences in the sample, approximately 93% were seen once. Input material: CD4+ T cells from PBMCs. The receptors derive from a human donor with multiple sclerosis. The CDR3 runs from the conserved cysteine through the conserved F or W. The D gene is left open where the match is weak. Size values are once, few and many counts, or a class for expanded clones, and some rows have none.

V: TRBV7-9
D: NA
length: 14
J: TRBJ2-4
size: NA
DNA: TGTGCCAGCAGCTTATTGGCAGGGGGGCACATTCAGTACTTC
CDR3: CASSLLAGGHIQYF

V: TRBV16
D: NA
length: 15
J: TRBJ2-2
size: NA
DNA: TGTGCCAGCAGCCAATTCACGTGGGGCACCGGGGAGCTGTTTTTT
CDR3: CASSQFTWGTGELFF

V: TRBV6-5
D: TRBD2
length: 15
J: TRBJ2-7
size: NA
DNA: TGTGCCAGCAGTTCGTGGACTAGCGGGGTTCGGGAGCAGTACTTC
CDR3: CASSSWTSGVREQYF

V: TRBV29-1
D: NA
length: 14
J: TRBJ2-3
size: NA
DNA: TGCAGCGGCGCAGGGCAGGATCCCCTCGGGACGCAGTATTTT
CDR3: CSGAGQDPLGTQYF

V: TRBV7-9
D: NA
length: 13
J: TRBJ2-2
size: NA
DNA: TGTGCCAGCAGCTTAGCGGGGATCGGGGAGCTGTTTTTT
CDR3: CASSLAGIGELFF

V: TRBV7-9
D: NA
length: 15
J: TRBJ2-6
size: NA
DNA: TGTGCCAGCAGCTTGGGGGCCTCCGGGGCCAACGTCCTGACTTTC
CDR3: CASSLGASGANVLTF

V: TRBV30
D: TRBD1
length: 13
J: TRBJ2-5
size: NA
DNA: TGTGCCTGGAGTGGGGGGACAGGAGAGACCCAGTACTTC
CDR3: CAWSGGTGETQYF

V: TRBV4-2
D: NA
length: 18
J: TRBJ2-6
size: once
DNA: TGTGCCAGCAGCCGGACCCCGAAGGACAGCTCTGGGGCCAACGTCCTGACTTTC
CDR3: CASSRTPKDSSGANVLTF

V: TRBV6-1
D: NA
length: 14
J: TRBJ2-7
size: NA
DNA: TGTGCCAGCAGAGGTGGGATCCCCTCCTACGAGCAGTACTTC
CDR3: CASRGGIPSYEQYF

V: TRBV2
D: NA
length: 14
J: TRBJ1-5
size: few
DNA: TGTGCCAGCAGTCGGGACCGCGGCAATCAGCCCCAGCATTTT
CDR3: CASSRDRGNQPQHF

V: TRBV11-2
D: NA
length: 13
J: TRBJ1-2
size: NA
DNA: TGTGCCAGCAGCTTGACAGCTAACTATGGCTACACCTTC
CDR3: CASSLTANYGYTF

V: TRBV9
D: NA
length: 14
J: TRBJ2-5
size: few
DNA: TGTGCCAGCAGCGTAGAACCCCTATCAGAGACCCAGTACTTC
CDR3: CASSVEPLSETQYF

V: TRBV18
D: NA
length: 16
J: TRBJ2-1
size: NA
DNA: TGTGCCAGCTCACCCCTAGACTCGAGCTTATACAATGAGCAGTTCTTC
CDR3: CASSPLDSSLYNEQFF

V: TRBV30
D: TRBD1
length: 13
J: TRBJ1-1
size: few
DNA: TGTGCCTGGAATACACAGGGGAGCCAGACAGCTTTCTTT
CDR3: CAWNTQGSQTAFF

V: TRBV12-3/TRBV12-4
D: NA
length: 17
J: TRBJ1-4
size: NA
DNA: TGTGCCAGCAGTCCCGGTCGGGCTCCGGCGGGCGATGAAAAACTGTTTTTT
CDR3: CASSPGRAPAGDEKLFF

V: TRBV27
D: TRBD1
length: 14
J: TRBJ1-6
size: once
DNA: TGTGCCAGCGGGCAGGACAGGGCTAATTCACCCCTCCACTTT
CDR3: CASGQDRANSPLHF

V: TRBV30
D: NA
length: 15
J: TRBJ2-7
size: NA
DNA: TGTGCCTGGAGTCGACCCGGGACATACTCCTACGAGCAGTACTTC
CDR3: CAWSRPGTYSYEQYF

V: TRBV5-6
D: NA
length: 14
J: TRBJ2-7
size: NA
DNA: TGTGCCAGCAGCTTGGGTCAGAGCTTCTACGAGCAGTACTTC
CDR3: CASSLGQSFYEQYF

V: TRBV2
D: NA
length: 15
J: TRBJ1-6
size: NA
DNA: TGTGCCAGCACCGCGTCGAGGGGCTTTAATTCACCCCTCCACTTT
CDR3: CASTASRGFNSPLHF

V: TRBV6-2/TRBV6-3
D: TRBD1
length: 15
J: TRBJ2-5
size: NA
DNA: TGTGCCAGCAGTTCTTTCGGACAGGGGCAAGAGACCCAGTACTTC
CDR3: CASSSFGQGQETQYF

V: TRBV3-1
D: TRBD2
length: 15
J: TRBJ2-3
size: NA
DNA: TGTGCCAGCAGCCTTGGTAGCGGGGGCACAGATACGCAGTATTTT
CDR3: CASSLGSGGTDTQYF

V: TRBV28
D: NA
length: 14
J: TRBJ1-6
size: NA
DNA: TGTGCCAGCAGGTCTACTCTCCCCAATTCACCCCTCCACTTT
CDR3: CASRSTLPNSPLHF

V: TRBV30
D: NA
length: 14
J: TRBJ2-3
size: NA
DNA: TGTGCCTGGAGGAAGGCGGGGCTCACAGATACGCAGTATTTT
CDR3: CAWRKAGLTDTQYF

V: TRBV6-2/TRBV6-3
D: TRBD2
length: 17
J: TRBJ2-7
size: NA
DNA: TGTGCCAGCAGCAACCCCGCGGCCGGGACTAGCAGCTACGAGCAGTACTTC
CDR3: CASSNPAAGTSSYEQYF

V: TRBV18
D: TRBD2
length: 15
J: TRBJ2-7
size: once
DNA: TGTGCCAGCTCAGCTGGACTAGCGGGGGGCCGTTTAGAGTACTTC
CDR3: CASSAGLAGGRLEYF

V: TRBV20-1
D: NA
length: 13
J: TRBJ2-7
size: NA
DNA: TGCAGTGCTAGAGCAAGTGGGGACTACGAGCAGTACTTC
CDR3: CSARASGDYEQYF

V: TRBV4-2
D: TRBD1
length: 15
J: TRBJ1-2
size: NA
DNA: TGTGCCAGCAGCCAGAACTCCGGGACAGGGAAAGGCTACACCTTC
CDR3: CASSQNSGTGKGYTF

V: TRBV3-1
D: NA
length: 10
J: TRBJ2-5
size: NA
DNA: TGTGCCAGCAGTGAGCGGGCCCAGTACTTC
CDR3: CASSERAQYF

V: TRBV12-3/TRBV12-4
D: TRBD1
length: 13
J: TRBJ2-1
size: few
DNA: TGTGCCAGCAGTCAGGGGGCCTACAATGAGCAGTTCTTC
CDR3: CASSQGAYNEQFF

V: TRBV27
D: TRBD1
length: 19
J: TRBJ1-6
size: NA
DNA: TGTGCCAGCAGTTTTTCAACCGACCGGGACAGGGAATTTCAGTCACCCCTCCACTTT
CDR3: CASSFSTDRDREFQSPLHF

V: TRBV5-1
D: TRBD1
length: 12
J: TRBJ1-2
size: NA
DNA: TGCGCCAGCACCCAATCGGGACAGGGCTACACCTTC
CDR3: CASTQSGQGYTF

V: TRBV30
D: NA
length: 14
J: TRBJ1-6
size: NA
DNA: TGTGCCTGGAGTGCGAGCTCCTATAATTCACCCCTCCACTTT
CDR3: CAWSASSYNSPLHF

V: TRBV18
D: TRBD1
length: 15
J: TRBJ1-5
size: NA
DNA: TGTGCCAGCTCACAAGGGACAGACCGGGGACAGCCCCAGCATTTT
CDR3: CASSQGTDRGQPQHF

V: TRBV12-3/TRBV12-4
D: NA
length: 11
J: TRBJ2-3
size: NA
DNA: TGTGCCAGCAACCTAGCAGATACGCAGTATTTT
CDR3: CASNLADTQYF

V: TRBV30
D: NA
length: 16
J: TRBJ2-3
size: NA
DNA: TGTGCCTGGAGTCCCCGAGGGACACCCTCCCCAGATACGCAGTATTTT
CDR3: CAWSPRGTPSPDTQYF

V: TRBV12-3/TRBV12-4
D: NA
length: 13
J: TRBJ1-1
size: once
DNA: TGTGCCAGCAGTTTAGTGATGAACACTGAAGCTTTCTTT
CDR3: CASSLVMNTEAFF

V: TRBV28
D: NA
length: 15
J: TRBJ1-2
size: once
DNA: TGTGCCAGCAGTCTCAGCCGGGCCCCCAACCAAGGCTACACCTTC
CDR3: CASSLSRAPNQGYTF

V: TRBV7-9
D: NA
length: 13
J: TRBJ1-5
size: NA
DNA: TGTGCCAGCAGCTTAGGTTACTCGCAGCCCCAGCATTTT
CDR3: CASSLGYSQPQHF

V: TRBV7-9
D: TRBD1
length: 15
J: TRBJ2-7
size: NA
DNA: TGTGCCAGCACCTTGGGGGGACAGGGTGGTTACGAGCAGTACTTC
CDR3: CASTLGGQGGYEQYF

V: TRBV20-1
D: TRBD2
length: 21
J: TRBJ2-1
size: NA
DNA: TGCAGTGCTAGACCTTATCACACCGGGACTAGCGGGGGTCGCTCCTACAATGAGCAGTTCTTC
CDR3: CSARPYHTGTSGGRSYNEQFF

V: TRBV19
D: TRBD1
length: 15
J: TRBJ2-6
size: NA
DNA: TGTGCCAGTAGCGGGACAGGGGTCGGGGCCAACGTCCTGACTTTC
CDR3: CASSGTGVGANVLTF

V: TRBV24-1
D: NA
length: 14
J: TRBJ1-6
size: NA
DNA: TGTGCCACCAAAGGAGACTCCTATAATTCACCCCTCCACTTT
CDR3: CATKGDSYNSPLHF

V: TRBV4-1
D: TRBD2
length: 18
J: TRBJ2-2
size: NA
DNA: TGCGCCAGCAGCCTCGCTCCTACTAGCGGGCGGAGCCCCGGGGAGCTGTTTTTT
CDR3: CASSLAPTSGRSPGELFF

V: TRBV5-1
D: TRBD1
length: 14
J: TRBJ1-1
size: NA
DNA: TGCGCCAGCAGCTCCGAGGGGGCTCGGACTGAAGCTTTCTTT
CDR3: CASSSEGARTEAFF

V: TRBV28
D: NA
length: 15
J: TRBJ1-1
size: NA
DNA: TGTGCCAGCAGTTTGGATAACACTATGAACACTGAAGCTTTCTTT
CDR3: CASSLDNTMNTEAFF

V: TRBV29-1
D: TRBD2
length: 14
J: TRBJ2-1
size: NA
DNA: TGCAGCGTTGTTAAACGGGGGGGAAGTAATGAGCAGTTCTTC
CDR3: CSVVKRGGSNEQFF

V: TRBV20-1
D: NA
length: 12
J: TRBJ1-2
size: NA
DNA: TGCAGTAGTAGTAGTTCAAACTATGGCTACACCTTC
CDR3: CSSSSSNYGYTF

V: TRBV27
D: TRBD1
length: 15
J: TRBJ1-5
size: NA
DNA: TGTGCCAGTTACACCTGGGACAGGGGGTATGAGCCCCAGCATTTT
CDR3: CASYTWDRGYEPQHF

V: TRBV2
D: NA
length: 12
J: TRBJ1-6
size: NA
DNA: TGTGCCAGCAGCCCGATTGTCACGGCCCTCCACTTT
CDR3: CASSPIVTALHF

V: TRBV19
D: NA
length: 15
J: TRBJ1-5
size: NA
DNA: TGTGCCAGTAGTATGGGCAGGAGTAGCAATCAGCCCCAGCATTTT
CDR3: CASSMGRSSNQPQHF

V: TRBV10-3
D: TRBD1
length: 14
J: TRBJ1-6
size: NA
DNA: TGTGCCACCGGAGATACAGGGGATAATTCACCCCTCCACTTT
CDR3: CATGDTGDNSPLHF

V: TRBV21-1
D: NA
length: 18
J: TRBJ2-2
size: NA
DNA: NA
CDR3: CASSKAARQGGTPGSCFF

V: TRBV18
D: NA
length: 13
J: TRBJ1-1
size: NA
DNA: TGTGCCAGCTCGACAGACATGAACACTGAAGCTTTCTTT
CDR3: CASSTDMNTEAFF

V: TRBV12-3/TRBV12-4
D: NA
length: 14
J: TRBJ1-1
size: once
DNA: TGTGCCAGCAGTCCACTCGGGGGTGAGACTGAAGCTTTCTTT
CDR3: CASSPLGGETEAFF

V: TRBV7-2
D: TRBD2
length: 15
J: TRBJ2-5
size: few
DNA: TGTGCCAGCAGCCCGGGACTAGCGACCCAAGAGACCCAGTACTTC
CDR3: CASSPGLATQETQYF

V: TRBV18
D: NA
length: 15
J: TRBJ1-3
size: NA
DNA: TGTGCCAGCTCACCTCCCGGAGGCTCTGGAAACACCATATATTTT
CDR3: CASSPPGGSGNTIYF

V: TRBV29-1
D: TRBD1
length: 12
J: TRBJ1-1
size: NA
DNA: TGCAGCGTTTACAGGGGTGGCACTGAAGCTTTCTTT
CDR3: CSVYRGGTEAFF

V: TRBV5-4
D: NA
length: 16
J: TRBJ2-6
size: NA
DNA: TGTGCCAGCAGCCTACAGGGTCGCTCTGGGGCCAACGTCCTGACTTTC
CDR3: CASSLQGRSGANVLTF

V: TRBV6-4
D: TRBD2
length: 14
J: TRBJ2-3
size: few
DNA: TGTGCCAGCTCGGCTAGCGGGGACACAGATACGCAGTATTTT
CDR3: CASSASGDTDTQYF